This TCR beta chain was observed in a study of T cells expressing NK-cell markers. TCRdb reprocessed the 5' RACE reads; each CDR3 protein has one entry and no DNA is given. This table lists some 410,000 distinct CDR3 sequences. The CDR3 is made up of 15 amino acids. The chain uses TRBV12-3 or TRBV12-4 and TRBJ2-7; TCRdb names TRBD1, which stays unverified in the absence of DNA. The specimen sequenced was blood T cells: a sorted CD56 or NKG2C T cell subset, CD4+ or CD8+ T cells, or bulk PBMC T cells (not recorded which). The origin of this receptor is a woman aged 18 to 75 in good health. This CDR3 is CASRPSHPDFYEQYF.